Sequencing of this TCR beta chain was carried out in a study of cytomegalovirus exposure and HLA in healthy donors. Study results and caveats: The study put 150 to 200 TCR beta chains on its list as cytomegalovirus-associated. Rare TCR sequences dominated, though some public TCRs recurred in many donors.

A word on this clone: The antigen is unknown.

Amplification used 60 Vbeta primers and 13 Jbeta primers. Using immunoSEQ multiplex PCR, the repertoire was profiled, and TCRdb retains in-frame clones only, with some absent. Reported are some 72,000 clones; the ten largest clones contain approximately 0.81%. This CDR3 has 12 residues. The germline V gene has CDR1 MNHEY and CDR2 SVGAGI. With 2 bases removed from V and 11 bases from J, the gap between germline ends came to 12 bases. The rearrangement uses TRBV6-5 and TRBJ1-1; no definite D call. The sequence was collected from a boy aged 5-17 years in good health and CMV-seronegative. Input material: PBMCs. The CDR3 sequence: CASSYGGMRAFF. In DNA form, the CDR3 reads TGTGCCAGCAGTTACGGAGGGATGCGGGCTTTCTTT.